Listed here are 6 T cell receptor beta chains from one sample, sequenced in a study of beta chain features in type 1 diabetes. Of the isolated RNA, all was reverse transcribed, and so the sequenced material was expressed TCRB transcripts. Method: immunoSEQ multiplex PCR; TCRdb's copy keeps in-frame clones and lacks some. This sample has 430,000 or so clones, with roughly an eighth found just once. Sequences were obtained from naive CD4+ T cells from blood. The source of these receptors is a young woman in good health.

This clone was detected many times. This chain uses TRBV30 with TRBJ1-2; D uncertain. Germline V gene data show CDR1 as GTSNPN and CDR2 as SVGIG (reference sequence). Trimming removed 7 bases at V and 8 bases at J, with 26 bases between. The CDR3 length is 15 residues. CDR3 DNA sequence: TGTGCCTCAACCTTCAGTACTATCCCTAGCGGGGGCTACACCTTC. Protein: CASTFSTIPSGGYTF.

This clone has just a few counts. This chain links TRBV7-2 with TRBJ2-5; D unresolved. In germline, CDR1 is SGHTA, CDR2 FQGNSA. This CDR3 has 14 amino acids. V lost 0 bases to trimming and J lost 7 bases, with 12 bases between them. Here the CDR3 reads CASSLADFPRTQYF. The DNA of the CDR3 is TGTGCCAGCAGCTTAGCCGACTTTCCCAGGACCCAGTACTTC.

CDR3 sequence (DNA): TGCAGCGTTGATGGCGGCGAGGGGGGCACAGATACGCAGTATTTT. It translates to CSVDGGEGGTDTQYF. The chain carries TRBV29-1 and TRBJ2-3; possible D gene TRBD1, 6 bases. The CDR3 has 15 residues. V lost 3 bases, J lost 1 base, and 14 bases lay in between. Looked up from germline, CDR1 is SQVTM and CDR2 is ANQGSEA.

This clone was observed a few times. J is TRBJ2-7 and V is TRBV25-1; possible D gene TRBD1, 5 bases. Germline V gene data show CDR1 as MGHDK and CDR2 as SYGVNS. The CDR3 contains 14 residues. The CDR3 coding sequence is TGTGCGACGGCCCCGACAGCGCGAGGACGGGAGCAGTACTTC. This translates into CATAPTARGREQYF.

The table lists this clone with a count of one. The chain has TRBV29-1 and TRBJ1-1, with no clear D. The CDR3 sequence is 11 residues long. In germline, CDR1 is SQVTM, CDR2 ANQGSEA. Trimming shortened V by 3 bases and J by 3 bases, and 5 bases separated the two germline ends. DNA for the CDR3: TGCAGCGTTGACGCATACACTGAAGCTTTCTTT. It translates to CSVDAYTEAFF.

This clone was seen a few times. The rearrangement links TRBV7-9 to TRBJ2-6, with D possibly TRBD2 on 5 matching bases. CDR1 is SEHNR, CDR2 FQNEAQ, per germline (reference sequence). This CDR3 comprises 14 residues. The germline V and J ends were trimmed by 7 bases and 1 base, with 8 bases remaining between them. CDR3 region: CASMRTSGANVLTF. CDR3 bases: TGTGCCAGCATGCGGACTTCTGGGGCCAACGTCCTGACTTTC.